The entry below gives a single TCR beta chain sequence along with its context. Unique molecular identifiers were added to individual cDNA molecules. Each CDR3 protein is one row after TCRdb ran MiXCR on the 5' RACE reads. Of some 40,000 distinct CDR3 sequences in the sample, 12% were seen once. These data belong to a study of early T cells in non-severe SARS-CoV-2 infection. The sequenced sample consisted of whole blood. The sequence was collected from an adult who was a healthcare worker with PCR-confirmed SARS-CoV-2 infection or an uninfected control (not recorded which).

The CDR3, as DNA: TGCAGCGTTGGCGGGGGATTGAGTGGAGAGACCCAGTACTTC. This sequence encodes CSVGGGLSGETQYF. The J gene is TRBJ2-5, the V gene TRBV29-1, with 7 positions matching TRBD2. The V segment lost 4 bases and the J segment 4 bases; nucleotides outside the gene matches: 9. The germline V gene encodes CDR1 SQVTM and CDR2 ANQGSEA. The CDR3 consists of 14 residues.